The rows below give T cell receptor beta chains drawn from one sample of a study of shared clonotypes between healthy human individuals. The method was immunoSEQ multiplex PCR; TCRdb's version includes in-frame clones alone and lacks a portion of them. The sample lists about 820,000 clones; roughly 92% were seen once. The sequencing input was naive CD8+ T cells sorted from blood. Receptors were obtained from a man under 40 in good health. The CDR3 runs from the conserved cysteine through the conserved F or W. Each record gives: clone size, D gene, J gene, V gene, CDR3 DNA, CDR3 protein. A D gene is named only where the DNA matches it firmly. The size field is filled for only some rows; it gives once, few, many or a size class.

clone_size: NA; d_call: NA; j_call: TRBJ1-5; v_call: TRBV5-6; cdr3_nt: TGTGCCAGCAGCGCAGGGTCTTACCAGCCCCAGCATTTT; cdr3_aa: CASSAGSYQPQHF
clone_size: NA; d_call: TRBD2; j_call: TRBJ2-3; v_call: TRBV5-1; cdr3_nt: TGCGCCAGCAGCTTGGCTCTAGCGGGAGCAGATACGCAGTATTTT; cdr3_aa: CASSLALAGADTQYF
clone_size: NA; d_call: TRBD2; j_call: TRBJ2-1; v_call: TRBV27; cdr3_nt: TGTGCCAGCATAGCGGGAGGGCCATACAATGAGCAGTTCTTC; cdr3_aa: CASIAGGPYNEQFF
clone_size: NA; d_call: NA; j_call: TRBJ1-4; v_call: TRBV11-2; cdr3_nt: TGTGCCAGCAGGGGGTCTGAAAAACTGTTTTTT; cdr3_aa: CASRGSEKLFF
clone_size: NA; d_call: TRBD1; j_call: TRBJ2-7; v_call: TRBV29-1; cdr3_nt: TGCAGCGTTGAAATGGGGACAGCGACGTACGAGCAGTACTTC; cdr3_aa: CSVEMGTATYEQYF
clone_size: once; d_call: NA; j_call: TRBJ1-2; v_call: TRBV28; cdr3_nt: TGTGCCAGCAGTTCCCCCCGACAGTCTAACTATGGCTACACCTTC; cdr3_aa: CASSSPRQSNYGYTF
clone_size: NA; d_call: NA; j_call: TRBJ2-3; v_call: TRBV30; cdr3_nt: TGTGCCTGGAGTTTACAGAAAGATACGCAGTATTTT; cdr3_aa: CAWSLQKDTQYF
clone_size: NA; d_call: NA; j_call: TRBJ2-3; v_call: TRBV6-5; cdr3_nt: TGTGCCAGCAGTTATAATTGGGGCAGCCACACAGATACGCAGTATTTT; cdr3_aa: CASSYNWGSHTDTQYF
clone_size: NA; d_call: TRBD2; j_call: TRBJ2-1; v_call: TRBV28; cdr3_nt: TGTGCCAGCAGTTCGTCCCCGGGACTAGGAGACGGTGAGCAGTTCTTC; cdr3_aa: CASSSSPGLGDGEQFF
clone_size: NA; d_call: NA; j_call: TRBJ1-5; v_call: TRBV4-1; cdr3_nt: TGCGCCAGCAGCCAAGGGGCCTCTGGGAGCAATCAGCCCCAGCATTTT; cdr3_aa: CASSQGASGSNQPQHF
clone_size: NA; d_call: TRBD1; j_call: TRBJ2-7; v_call: TRBV13; cdr3_nt: TGTGCCAGCGGGCCCAGGACAGGGGCCTACGAGCAGTACTTC; cdr3_aa: CASGPRTGAYEQYF
clone_size: NA; d_call: NA; j_call: TRBJ2-7; v_call: TRBV27; cdr3_nt: TGTGCCAGCAGTTTCCGGGGGGCGCCCTCCTACGAGCAGTACTTC; cdr3_aa: CASSFRGAPSYEQYF
clone_size: NA; d_call: TRBD2; j_call: TRBJ2-7; v_call: TRBV29-1; cdr3_nt: TGCAGCGTCGGATCGGGACTAAAGAGCTCCTACGAGCAGTACTTC; cdr3_aa: CSVGSGLKSSYEQYF
clone_size: NA; d_call: NA; j_call: TRBJ2-3; v_call: TRBV4-1; cdr3_nt: TGCGCCAGCAGCCAAGACCTAATGGGTACGCAGTATTTT; cdr3_aa: CASSQDLMGTQYF
clone_size: NA; d_call: NA; j_call: TRBJ1-2; v_call: TRBV6-5; cdr3_nt: TGTGCCAGCAGTTACGGTCCGGATTGGGGCTACACCTTC; cdr3_aa: CASSYGPDWGYTF
clone_size: once; d_call: TRBD2; j_call: TRBJ2-1; v_call: TRBV7-9; cdr3_nt: TGTGCCAGCAGCCCGGGACTAGCGACAGTAGGGCAGTTCTTC; cdr3_aa: CASSPGLATVGQFF
clone_size: NA; d_call: TRBD1; j_call: TRBJ1-1; v_call: TRBV15; cdr3_nt: TGTGCCACCAGCAGTCCATTCACAGGGGGCGGCACTGAAGCTTTCTTT; cdr3_aa: CATSSPFTGGGTEAFF
clone_size: once; d_call: NA; j_call: TRBJ2-1; v_call: TRBV10-2; cdr3_nt: TGCGCCAGCATTAGGAGTAATGAGCAGTTCTTC; cdr3_aa: CASIRSNEQFF
clone_size: NA; d_call: NA; j_call: TRBJ2-7; v_call: TRBV9; cdr3_nt: TGTGCCAGCAGCGTAGCTCCAGGTTACGAGCAGTACTTC; cdr3_aa: CASSVAPGYEQYF
clone_size: NA; d_call: NA; j_call: TRBJ2-1; v_call: TRBV27; cdr3_nt: TGTGCCAGCAGGCGGGCGGGACTCCAAATCTACAATGAGCAGTTCTTC; cdr3_aa: CASRRAGLQIYNEQFF
clone_size: NA; d_call: NA; j_call: TRBJ1-1; v_call: TRBV2; cdr3_nt: TGTGCCATCAATGGGGAGAACACTGAAGCTTTCTTT; cdr3_aa: CAINGENTEAFF
clone_size: NA; d_call: NA; j_call: TRBJ2-7; v_call: TRBV27; cdr3_nt: TGTGCCAGCAGTTTATACCAGGGTCCCTACGAGCAGTACTTC; cdr3_aa: CASSLYQGPYEQYF
clone_size: NA; d_call: TRBD1; j_call: TRBJ2-5; v_call: TRBV7-2; cdr3_nt: TGTGCCAGCAGCTTATGGGACAGGGCACAAGAGACCCAGTACTTC; cdr3_aa: CASSLWDRAQETQYF
clone_size: NA; d_call: TRBD2; j_call: TRBJ2-3; v_call: TRBV19; cdr3_nt: TGTGCCAGTAGTAAAGTGGAGGGCGGGAGTACAGATACGCAGTATTTT; cdr3_aa: CASSKVEGGSTDTQYF
clone_size: NA; d_call: NA; j_call: TRBJ2-3; v_call: TRBV28; cdr3_nt: TGTGCCAGCAGTTTAATGAGGGCTAGCACAGATACGCAGTATTTT; cdr3_aa: CASSLMRASTDTQYF
clone_size: NA; d_call: TRBD1; j_call: TRBJ2-7; v_call: TRBV14; cdr3_nt: TGTGCCAGCAGCCAGACGACAGGGGTGGGCGAGCAGTACTTC; cdr3_aa: CASSQTTGVGEQYF
clone_size: NA; d_call: TRBD2; j_call: TRBJ2-7; v_call: TRBV29-1; cdr3_nt: TGCAGCGTTGAAGATCCCGGGGGGAGCTCCTACGAGCAGTACTTC; cdr3_aa: CSVEDPGGSSYEQYF